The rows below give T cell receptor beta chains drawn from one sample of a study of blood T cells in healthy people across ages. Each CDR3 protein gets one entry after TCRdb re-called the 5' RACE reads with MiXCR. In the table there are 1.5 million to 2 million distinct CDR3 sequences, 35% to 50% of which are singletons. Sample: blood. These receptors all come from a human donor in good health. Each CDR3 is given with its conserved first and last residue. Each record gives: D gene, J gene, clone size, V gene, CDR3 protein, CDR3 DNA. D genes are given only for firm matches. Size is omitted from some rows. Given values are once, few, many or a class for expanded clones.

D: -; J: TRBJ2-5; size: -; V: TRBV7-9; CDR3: CASSPLNFEETQYF; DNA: TGTGCCAGCAGCCCGTTAAACTTCGAAGAGACCCAGTACTTC
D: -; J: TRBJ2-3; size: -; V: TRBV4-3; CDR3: CASSPLGGKTGCTDTQYF; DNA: TGCGCCAGCAGCCCCCTAGGGGGTAAAACGGGGTGCACAGATACGCAGTATTTT
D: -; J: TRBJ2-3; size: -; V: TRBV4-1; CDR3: CASSQGWGDSTDTQYF; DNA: TGCGCCAGCAGCCAAGGGTGGGGGGACAGCACAGATACGCAGTATTTT
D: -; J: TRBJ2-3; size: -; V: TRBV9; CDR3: CASSARSDTQYF; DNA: TGTGCCAGCAGCGCCCGATCAGATACGCAGTATTTT
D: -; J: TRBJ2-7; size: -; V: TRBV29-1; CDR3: CSVVMMGPYEQYF; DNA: TGCAGCGTTGTAATGATGGGGCCCTACGAGCAGTACTTC
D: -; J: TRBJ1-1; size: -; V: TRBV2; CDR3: CASGLEWRGSEAFF; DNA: TGTGCCAGCGGCCTCGAGTGGCGGGGCTCGGAAGCTTTCTTT
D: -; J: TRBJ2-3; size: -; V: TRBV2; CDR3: CASSGEGEPNTDTQYF; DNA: TGTGCCAGCAGTGGAGAAGGGGAACCGAACACAGATACGCAGTATTTT
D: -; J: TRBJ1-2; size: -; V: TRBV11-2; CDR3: CASSLDRWVYGYTF; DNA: TGTGCCAGCAGCTTAGATCGATGGGTCTATGGCTACACCTTC
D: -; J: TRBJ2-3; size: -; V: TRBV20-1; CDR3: CSLMSGRVGDTQYF; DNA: TGCAGTCTGATGTCAGGGAGAGTAGGAGATACGCAGTATTTT
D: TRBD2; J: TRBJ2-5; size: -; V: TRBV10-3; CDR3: CAISEMTSGGVGETQYF; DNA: TGTGCCATCAGTGAGATGACTAGCGGGGGGGTAGGAGAGACCCAGTACTTC
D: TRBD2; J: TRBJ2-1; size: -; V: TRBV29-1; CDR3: CSVRVRVTSGGLSYNEQFF; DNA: TGCAGCGTGCGAGTTCGGGTTACTAGCGGGGGGCTTTCCTACAATGAGCAGTTCTTC
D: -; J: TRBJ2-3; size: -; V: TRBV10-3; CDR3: CAISDPITDAQYF; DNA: TGTGCCATCAGTGACCCCATCACAGATGCGCAGTATTTT
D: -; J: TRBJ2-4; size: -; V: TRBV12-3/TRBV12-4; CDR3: CASRAPEGFDIQYF; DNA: TGTGCCAGCAGGGCCCCTGAGGGATTTGACATTCAGTACTTC
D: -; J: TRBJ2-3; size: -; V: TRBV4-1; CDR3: CASSLFPRTSTDTQYF; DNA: TGCGCCAGCAGCCTCTTCCCCAGGACTAGCACAGATACGCAGTATTTT
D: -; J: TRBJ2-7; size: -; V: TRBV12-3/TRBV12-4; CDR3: CASSSRAGGGGEQYF; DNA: TGTGCCAGCAGCTCACGGGCCGGCGGTGGAGGTGAGCAGTACTTC
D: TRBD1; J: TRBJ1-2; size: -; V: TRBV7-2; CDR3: CASSSPTTGGGYTF; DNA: TGTGCCAGCAGCTCCCCAACAACAGGGGGCGGCTACACCTTC
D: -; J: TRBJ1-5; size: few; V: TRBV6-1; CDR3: CASSEDRDQPQHF; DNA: TGTGCCAGCAGTGAAGACAGGGATCAGCCCCAGCATTTT